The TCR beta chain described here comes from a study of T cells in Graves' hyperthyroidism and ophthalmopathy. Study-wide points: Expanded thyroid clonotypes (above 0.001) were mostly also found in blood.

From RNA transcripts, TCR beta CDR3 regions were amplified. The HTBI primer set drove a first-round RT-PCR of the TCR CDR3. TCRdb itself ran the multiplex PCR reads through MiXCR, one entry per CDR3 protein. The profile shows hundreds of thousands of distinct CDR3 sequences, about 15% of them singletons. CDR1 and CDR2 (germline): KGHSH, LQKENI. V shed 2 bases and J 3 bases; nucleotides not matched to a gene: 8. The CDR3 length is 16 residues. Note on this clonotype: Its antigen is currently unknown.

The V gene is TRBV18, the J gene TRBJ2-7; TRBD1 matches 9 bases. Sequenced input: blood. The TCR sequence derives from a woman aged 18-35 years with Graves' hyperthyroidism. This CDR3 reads CASSPGPGTGSYEQYF. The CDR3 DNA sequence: TGTGCCAGCTCACCAGGGCCCGGGACAGGGAGCTACGAGCAGTACTTC.